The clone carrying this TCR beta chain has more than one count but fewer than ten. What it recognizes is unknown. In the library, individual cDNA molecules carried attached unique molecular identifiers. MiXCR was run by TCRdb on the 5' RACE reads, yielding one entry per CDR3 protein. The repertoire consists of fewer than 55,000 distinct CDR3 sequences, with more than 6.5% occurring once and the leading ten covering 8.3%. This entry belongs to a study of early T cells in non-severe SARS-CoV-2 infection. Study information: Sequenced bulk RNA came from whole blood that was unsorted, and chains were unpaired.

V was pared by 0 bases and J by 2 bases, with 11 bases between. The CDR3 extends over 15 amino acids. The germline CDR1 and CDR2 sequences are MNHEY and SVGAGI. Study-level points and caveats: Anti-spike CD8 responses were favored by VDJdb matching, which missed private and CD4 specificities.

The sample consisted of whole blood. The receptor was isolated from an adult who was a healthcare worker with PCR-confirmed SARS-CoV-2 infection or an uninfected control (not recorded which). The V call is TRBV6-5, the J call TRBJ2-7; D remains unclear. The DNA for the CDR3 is TGTGCCAGCAGTTACTCGAGTGCCTTCGCCTACGAGCAGTACTTC. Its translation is CASSYSSAFAYEQYF.